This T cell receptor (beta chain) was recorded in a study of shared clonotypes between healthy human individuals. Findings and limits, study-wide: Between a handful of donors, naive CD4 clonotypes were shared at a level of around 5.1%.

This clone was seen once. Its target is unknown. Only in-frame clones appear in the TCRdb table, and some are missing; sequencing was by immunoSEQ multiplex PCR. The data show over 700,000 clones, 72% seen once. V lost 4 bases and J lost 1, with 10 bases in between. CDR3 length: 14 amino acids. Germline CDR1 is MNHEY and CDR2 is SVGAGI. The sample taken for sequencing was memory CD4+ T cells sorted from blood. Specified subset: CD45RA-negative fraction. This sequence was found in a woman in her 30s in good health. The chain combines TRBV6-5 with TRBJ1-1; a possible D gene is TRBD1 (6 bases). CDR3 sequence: CASSWGRGNTEAFF. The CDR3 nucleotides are TGTGCCAGCAGTTGGGGCAGGGGGAACACTGAAGCTTTCTTT.